This TCR beta chain was retrieved from a study of beta chain features in type 1 diabetes. Study-wide findings and caveats: Shorter TCRB CDR3s, moderately but significantly so, marked every one of the four CD4+ subsets in Type 1 diabetes patients.

Expressed TCRB transcripts got sequenced, as all isolated RNA was reverse transcribed. Data came from immunoSEQ multiplex PCR; TCRdb stores just in-frame clones and leaves some out. The sample holds 630,000 or so clones, roughly 13% seen once. The CDR3 is made up of 14 amino acids. Germline loops: CDR1 SGHAT, CDR2 FQDESV (reference sequence). The V and J ends lost 1 base and 7 bases respectively, with 11 bases between them. This clone was seen a handful of times. Its matching antigen is unknown. The origin of this receptor is a man aged 18 to 29 with type 1 diabetes. The sample taken for sequencing was naive CD4+ T cells from blood. V usage is TRBV11-1 and J usage is TRBJ2-1; the D gene is possibly TRBD1 (6 bases). Written as DNA, the CDR3 is TGTGCCAGCAGCTTAGGCTGGACAGTGAATGAGCAGTTCTTC. Its translation is CASSLGWTVNEQFF.